This TCR beta chain stems from a study of cytomegalovirus exposure and HLA in healthy donors. Study details: One earlier analysis, a look at 150 million to 200 million T cells, found some 100 million unique TCR beta sequences. Study findings and constraints: A later analysis linked a missense DCLRE1C variant to TCR beta V- and J-gene trimming. A few of the chains that were CMV-associated were confirmed in vitro to be specific for CMV antigens.

CDR1 is MNHEY, CDR2 SMNVEV, per germline (reference sequence). The CDR3 spans 13 residues. Trimming took 8 bases from V and 10 from J, leaving 15 bases between them. PCR used 60 Vbeta primers and 13 Jbeta primers. TCRdb's copy holds only in-frame clones and misses some; the assay was immunoSEQ multiplex PCR. The sample consists of 110,000 or so clones, 82% of them appearing once. This clone appeared a single time. Its antigen is undetermined. The sample was PBMCs. V and J are TRBV27 and TRBJ1-6; perhaps TRBD1 as D (6 bases). The source is a woman between 18 and 30 years old in good health and CMV-seronegative. The CDR3 DNA sequence: TGTGCCAGCCTACAGGGAGTGGGATCACCCCTCCACTTT. It is translated as CASLQGVGSPLHF.